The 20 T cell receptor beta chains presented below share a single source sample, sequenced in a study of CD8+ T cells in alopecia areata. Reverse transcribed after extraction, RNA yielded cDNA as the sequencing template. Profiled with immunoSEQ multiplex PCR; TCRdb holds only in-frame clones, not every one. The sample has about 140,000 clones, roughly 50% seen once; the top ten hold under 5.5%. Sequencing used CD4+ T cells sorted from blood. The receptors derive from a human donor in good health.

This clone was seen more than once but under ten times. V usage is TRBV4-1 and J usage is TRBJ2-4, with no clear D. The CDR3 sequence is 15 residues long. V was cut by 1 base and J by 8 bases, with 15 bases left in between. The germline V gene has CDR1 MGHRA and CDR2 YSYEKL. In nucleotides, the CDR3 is TGCGCCAGCAGCCAAGTGTCTAGGGTTACAGACATTCAGTACTTC. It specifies CASSQVSRVTDIQYF.

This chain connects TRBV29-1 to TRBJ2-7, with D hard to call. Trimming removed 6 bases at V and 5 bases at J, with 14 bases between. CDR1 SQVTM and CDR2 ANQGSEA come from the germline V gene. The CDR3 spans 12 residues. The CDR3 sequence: CSVVRGPDEQYF. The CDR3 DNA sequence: TGCAGCGTCGTCCGTGGGCCAGACGAGCAGTACTTC.

The CDR3 coding sequence is TGTGCCAGCAGCGGAACCCTAGCGGGACGGTACCAAGAGACCCAGTACTTC. Protein product: CASSGTLAGRYQETQYF. V usage is TRBV5-6 and J usage is TRBJ2-5; TRBD2 agrees at 9 bases. V trimming: 4 bases; J trimming: 0 bases; junction bases outside the gene matches: 10. The CDR3 has 17 amino acids. Per the germline V gene, CDR1 is SGHDT and CDR2 is YYEEEE.

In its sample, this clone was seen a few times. CDR3 loop: CAIMAGAENYEQYF. The CDR3 DNA reads TGTGCCATCATGGCTGGAGCGGAGAACTACGAGCAGTACTTC. V gene TRBV10-3 combines with J gene TRBJ2-7; D might be TRBD2 (5 bases). Trimming pared 7 bases from V and 3 bases from J, leaving 16 bases between. This CDR3 is 14 amino acids long. CDR1 and CDR2 from the germline V gene are ENHRY and SYGVKD.

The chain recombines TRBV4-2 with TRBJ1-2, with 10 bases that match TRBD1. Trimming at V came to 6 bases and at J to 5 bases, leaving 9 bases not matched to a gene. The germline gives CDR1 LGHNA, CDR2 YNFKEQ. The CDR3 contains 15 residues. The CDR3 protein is CASSPAGTGAYGYTF. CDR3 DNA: TGTGCCAGCAGTCCCGCCGGGACAGGGGCTTATGGCTACACCTTC.

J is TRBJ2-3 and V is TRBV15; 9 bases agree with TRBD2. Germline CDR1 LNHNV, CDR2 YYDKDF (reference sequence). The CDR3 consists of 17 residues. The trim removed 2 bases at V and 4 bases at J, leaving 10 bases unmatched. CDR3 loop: CATSRSLAGIKADTQYF. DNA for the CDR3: TGTGCCACCAGCAGAAGTCTAGCGGGGATTAAGGCAGATACGCAGTATTTT.

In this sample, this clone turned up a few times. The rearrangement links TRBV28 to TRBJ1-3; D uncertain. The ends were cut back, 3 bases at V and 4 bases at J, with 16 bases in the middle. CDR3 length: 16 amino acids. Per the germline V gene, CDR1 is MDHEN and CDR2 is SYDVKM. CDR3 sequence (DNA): TGTGCCAGCAGTTTCCAAGATCCGAGGTTGGGAAACACCATATATTTT. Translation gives CASSFQDPRLGNTIYF.

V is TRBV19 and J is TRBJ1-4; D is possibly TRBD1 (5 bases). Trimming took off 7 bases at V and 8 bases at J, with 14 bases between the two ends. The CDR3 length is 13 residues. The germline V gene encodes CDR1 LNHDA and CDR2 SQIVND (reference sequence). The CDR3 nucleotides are TGTGCCAGTAAATGGACAAACGGGGAAAAACTGTTTTTT. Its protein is CASKWTNGEKLFF.

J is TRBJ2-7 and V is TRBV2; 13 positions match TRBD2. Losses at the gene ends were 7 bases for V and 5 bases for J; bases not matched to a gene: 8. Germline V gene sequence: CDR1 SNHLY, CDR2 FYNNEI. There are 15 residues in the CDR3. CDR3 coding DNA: TGTGCCAGCAAAGGCGGACTAGCGGGAGTGAACGAGCAGTACTTC. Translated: CASKGGLAGVNEQYF.

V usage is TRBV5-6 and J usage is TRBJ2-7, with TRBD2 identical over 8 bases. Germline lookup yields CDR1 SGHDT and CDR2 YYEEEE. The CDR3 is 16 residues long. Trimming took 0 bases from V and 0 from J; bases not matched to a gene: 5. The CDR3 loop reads CASSLGLAQSSYEQYF. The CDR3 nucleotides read TGTGCCAGCAGCTTGGGACTAGCGCAGAGCTCCTACGAGCAGTACTTC.

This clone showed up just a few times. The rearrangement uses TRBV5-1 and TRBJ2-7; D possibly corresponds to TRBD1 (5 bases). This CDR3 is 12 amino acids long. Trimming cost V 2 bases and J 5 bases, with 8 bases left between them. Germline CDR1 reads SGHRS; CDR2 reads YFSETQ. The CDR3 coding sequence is TGCGCCAGCAGCTTTCTAGGGGACGAGCAGTACTTC. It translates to CASSFLGDEQYF.

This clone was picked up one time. The CDR3 region has the DNA TGCGCCAGCAGCCCCCTCGGGGAGGCTGAAGCTTTCTTT. Residues: CASSPLGEAEAFF. The gene calls are TRBV5-1 and TRBJ1-1; D call uncertain. Trimming shortened V by 4 bases and J by 6 bases, and 13 bases separated the two germline ends. Germline V gene lookup returns CDR1 SGHRS and CDR2 YFSETQ. The CDR3 has 13 residues. Supplemented by reference TRBV5-1 and TRBJ1-1, the full variable domain reads KAGVTQTPRYLIKTRGQQVTLSCSPISGHRSVSWYQQTPGQGLQFLFEYFSETQRNKGNFPGRFSGRQFSNSRSEMNVSTLELGDSALYLCASSPLGEAEAFFGQGTRLTVV.

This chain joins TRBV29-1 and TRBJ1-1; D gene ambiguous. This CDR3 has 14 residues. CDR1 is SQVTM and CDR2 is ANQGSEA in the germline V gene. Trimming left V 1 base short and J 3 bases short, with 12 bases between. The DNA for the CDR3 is TGCAGCGTTGAAGTCGGGCGGAAGGACACTGAAGCTTTCTTT. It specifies CSVEVGRKDTEAFF.

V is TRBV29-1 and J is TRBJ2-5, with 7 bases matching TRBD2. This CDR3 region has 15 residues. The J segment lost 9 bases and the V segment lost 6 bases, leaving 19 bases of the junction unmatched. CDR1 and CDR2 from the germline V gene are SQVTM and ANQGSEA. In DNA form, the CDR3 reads TGCAGCGTCCCGGGGTCTAGCGGTACTTTGGGGGCCCAGTACTTC. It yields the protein CSVPGSSGTLGAQYF.

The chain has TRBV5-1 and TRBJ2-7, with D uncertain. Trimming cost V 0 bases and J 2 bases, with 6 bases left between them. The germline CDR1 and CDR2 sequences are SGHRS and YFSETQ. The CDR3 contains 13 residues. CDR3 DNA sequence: TGCGCCAGCAGCTTGGACCCCACCTACGAGCAGTACTTC. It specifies CASSLDPTYEQYF. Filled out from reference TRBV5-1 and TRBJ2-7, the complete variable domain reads KAGVTQTPRYLIKTRGQQVTLSCSPISGHRSVSWYQQTPGQGLQFLFEYFSETQRNKGNFPGRFSGRQFSNSRSEMNVSTLELGDSALYLCASSLDPTYEQYFGPGTRLTVT.

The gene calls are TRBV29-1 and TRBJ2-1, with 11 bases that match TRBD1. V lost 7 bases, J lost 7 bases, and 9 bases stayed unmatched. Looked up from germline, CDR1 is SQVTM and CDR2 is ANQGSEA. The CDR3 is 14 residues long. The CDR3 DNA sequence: TGCAGCGCCGGACAGGGGGCGTTTGGAAATGAGCAGTTCTTC. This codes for CSAGQGAFGNEQFF.

CDR3 bases: TGCGCCAGCAGCCAGTTGGGACCCCATGAGCAGTTCTTC. Residues: CASSQLGPHEQFF. This chain links TRBV4-1 with TRBJ2-1, with D perhaps given as TRBD1 or TRBD2 (5 bases each). Germline CDR1 and CDR2: MGHRA and YSYEKL. V was cut by 3 bases and J by 8 bases, with 11 bases left in between. The length of the CDR3 is 13 residues.

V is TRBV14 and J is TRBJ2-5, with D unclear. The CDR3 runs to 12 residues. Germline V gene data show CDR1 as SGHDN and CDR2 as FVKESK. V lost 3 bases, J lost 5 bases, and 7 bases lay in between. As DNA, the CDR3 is TGTGCCAGCAGCCACCTCTTGGAGACCCAGTACTTC. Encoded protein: CASSHLLETQYF.

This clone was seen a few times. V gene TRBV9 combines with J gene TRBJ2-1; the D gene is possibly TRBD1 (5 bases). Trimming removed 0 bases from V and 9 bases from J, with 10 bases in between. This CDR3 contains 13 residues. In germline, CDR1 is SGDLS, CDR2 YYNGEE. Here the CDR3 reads CASSVVAGSEQFF. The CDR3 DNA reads TGTGCCAGCAGCGTAGTGGCAGGGTCTGAGCAGTTCTTC.

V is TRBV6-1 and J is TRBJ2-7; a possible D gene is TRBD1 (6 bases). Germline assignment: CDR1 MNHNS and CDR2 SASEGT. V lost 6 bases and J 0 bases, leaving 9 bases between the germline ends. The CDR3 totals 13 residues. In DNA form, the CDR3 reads TGTGCCAGCAGCGACAGGAGCTCCTACGAGCAGTACTTC. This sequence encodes CASSDRSSYEQYF.